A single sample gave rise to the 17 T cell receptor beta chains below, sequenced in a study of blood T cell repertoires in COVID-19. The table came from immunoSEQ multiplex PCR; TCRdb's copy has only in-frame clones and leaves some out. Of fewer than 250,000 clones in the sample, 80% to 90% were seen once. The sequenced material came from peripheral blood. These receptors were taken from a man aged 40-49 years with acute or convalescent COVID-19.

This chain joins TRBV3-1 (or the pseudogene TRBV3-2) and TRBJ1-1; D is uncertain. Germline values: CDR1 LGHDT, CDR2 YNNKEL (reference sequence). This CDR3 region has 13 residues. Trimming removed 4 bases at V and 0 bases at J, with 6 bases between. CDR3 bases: TGTGCCAGCAGCCGTCGGGTGAACACTGAAGCTTTCTTT. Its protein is CASSRRVNTEAFF.

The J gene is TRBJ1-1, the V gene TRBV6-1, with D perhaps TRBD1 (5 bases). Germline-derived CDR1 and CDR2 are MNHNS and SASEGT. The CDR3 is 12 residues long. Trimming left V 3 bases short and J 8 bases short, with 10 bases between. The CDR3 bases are TGTGCCAGCAGTGACAGGGCGGAAGAAGCTTTCTTT. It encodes CASSDRAEEAFF.

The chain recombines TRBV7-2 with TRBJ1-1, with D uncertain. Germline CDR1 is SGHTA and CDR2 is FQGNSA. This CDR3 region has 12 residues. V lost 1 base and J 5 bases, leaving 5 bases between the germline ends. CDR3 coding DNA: TGTGCCAGCAGCTTAGTCAGGACTGAAGCTTTCTTT. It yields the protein CASSLVRTEAFF.

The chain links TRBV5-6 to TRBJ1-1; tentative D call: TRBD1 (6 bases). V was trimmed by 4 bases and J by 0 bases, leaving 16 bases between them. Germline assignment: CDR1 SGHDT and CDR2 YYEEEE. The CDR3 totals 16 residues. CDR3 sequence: CASSPRTVLMNTEAFF. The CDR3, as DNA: TGTGCCAGCAGCCCCCGGACAGTTCTCATGAACACTGAAGCTTTCTTT. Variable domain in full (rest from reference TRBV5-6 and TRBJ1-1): DAGVTQSPTHLIKTRGQQVTLRCSPKSGHDTVSWYQQALGQGPQFIFQYYEEEERQRGNFPDRFSGHQFPNYSSELNVNALLLGDSALYLCASSPRTVLMNTEAFFGQGTRLTVV.

The CDR3, as DNA: TGTGCCAGCAGTGAAAGTAGAAATTCACCCCTCCACTTT. It specifies CASSESRNSPLHF. The rearrangement uses TRBV2 and TRBJ1-6; no definite D call. CDR1 is SNHLY and CDR2 is FYNNEI in the germline V gene. V dropped 2 bases and J dropped 7 bases, with 6 bases sitting between them. This CDR3 region has 13 residues.

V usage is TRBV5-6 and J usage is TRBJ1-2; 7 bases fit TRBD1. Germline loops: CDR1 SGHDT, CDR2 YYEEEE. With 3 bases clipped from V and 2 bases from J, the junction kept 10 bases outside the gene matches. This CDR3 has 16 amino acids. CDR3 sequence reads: CASSSTGTVINYGYTF. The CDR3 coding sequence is TGTGCCAGCAGCTCGACCGGGACAGTCATAAACTATGGCTACACCTTC.

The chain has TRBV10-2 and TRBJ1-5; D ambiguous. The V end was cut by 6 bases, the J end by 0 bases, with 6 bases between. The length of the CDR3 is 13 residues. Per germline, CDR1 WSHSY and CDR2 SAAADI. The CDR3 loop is CASRVGSNQPQHF. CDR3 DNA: TGCGCCAGCAGGGTCGGTAGCAATCAGCCCCAGCATTTT.

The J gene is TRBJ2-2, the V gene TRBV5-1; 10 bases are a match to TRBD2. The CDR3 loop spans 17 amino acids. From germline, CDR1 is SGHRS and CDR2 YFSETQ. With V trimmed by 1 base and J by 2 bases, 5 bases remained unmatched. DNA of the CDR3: TGCGCCAGCAGCTTGAGGACTAGCGGCGGTAACACCGGGGAGCTGTTTTTT. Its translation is CASSLRTSGGNTGELFF.

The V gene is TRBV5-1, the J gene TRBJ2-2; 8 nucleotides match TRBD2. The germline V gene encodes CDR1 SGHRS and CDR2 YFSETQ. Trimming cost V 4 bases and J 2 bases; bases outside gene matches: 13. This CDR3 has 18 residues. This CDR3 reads CASSQRTGGGTNTGELFF. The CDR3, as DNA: TGCGCCAGCAGCCAGAGAACTGGCGGGGGGACAAACACCGGGGAGCTGTTTTTT.

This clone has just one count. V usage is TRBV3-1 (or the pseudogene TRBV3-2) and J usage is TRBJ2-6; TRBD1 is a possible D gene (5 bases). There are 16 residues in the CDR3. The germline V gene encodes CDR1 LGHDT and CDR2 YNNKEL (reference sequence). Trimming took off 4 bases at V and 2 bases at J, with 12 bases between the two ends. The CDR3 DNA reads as TGTGCCAGCAGCCTGGGGCCAAGCCCTGGGGCCAACGTCCTGACTTTC. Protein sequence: CASSLGPSPGANVLTF.

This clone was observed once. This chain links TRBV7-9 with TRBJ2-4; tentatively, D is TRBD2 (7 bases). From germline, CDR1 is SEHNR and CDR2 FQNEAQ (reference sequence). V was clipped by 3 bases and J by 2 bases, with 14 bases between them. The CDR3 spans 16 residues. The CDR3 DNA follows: TGTGCCAGCAGCTTCAGCCGGGGGGCGACCAAAAACATTCAGTACTTC. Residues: CASSFSRGATKNIQYF.

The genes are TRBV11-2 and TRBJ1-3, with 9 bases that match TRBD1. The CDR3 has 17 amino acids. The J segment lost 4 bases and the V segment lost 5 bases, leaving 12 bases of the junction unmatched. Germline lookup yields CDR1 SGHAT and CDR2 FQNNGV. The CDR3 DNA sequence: TGTGCCAGCAGCCCAGGTGGGACAGGGAGGTCAGGAAACACCATATATTTT. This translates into CASSPGGTGRSGNTIYF.

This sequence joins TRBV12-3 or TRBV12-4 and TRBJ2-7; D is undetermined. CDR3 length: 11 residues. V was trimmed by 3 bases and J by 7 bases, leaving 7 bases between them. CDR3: CASSFTGEQYF. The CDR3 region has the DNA TGTGCCAGCAGTTTCACTGGTGAGCAGTACTTC.

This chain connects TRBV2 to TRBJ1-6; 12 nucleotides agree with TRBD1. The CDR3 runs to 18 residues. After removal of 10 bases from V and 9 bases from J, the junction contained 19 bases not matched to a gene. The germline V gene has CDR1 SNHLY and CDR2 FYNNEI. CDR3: CATSFSGTGGSGGSPLHF. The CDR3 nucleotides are TGTGCCACATCATTTTCCGGGACAGGGGGCTCGGGGGGTTCACCCCTCCACTTT.

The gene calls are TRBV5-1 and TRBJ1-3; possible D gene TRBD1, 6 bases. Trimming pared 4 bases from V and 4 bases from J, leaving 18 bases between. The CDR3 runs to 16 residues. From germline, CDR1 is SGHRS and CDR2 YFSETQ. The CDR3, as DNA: TGCGCCAGCAGCCCCCCCCTGGGGGCGCAGGGAAACACCATATATTTT. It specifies CASSPPLGAQGNTIYF.

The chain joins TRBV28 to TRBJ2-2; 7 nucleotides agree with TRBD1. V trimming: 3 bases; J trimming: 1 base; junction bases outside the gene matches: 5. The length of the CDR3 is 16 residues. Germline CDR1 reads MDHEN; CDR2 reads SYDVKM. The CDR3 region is CASSLRGRVNTGELFF. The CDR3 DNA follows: TGTGCCAGCAGTTTGAGGGGGCGGGTGAACACCGGGGAGCTGTTTTTT.

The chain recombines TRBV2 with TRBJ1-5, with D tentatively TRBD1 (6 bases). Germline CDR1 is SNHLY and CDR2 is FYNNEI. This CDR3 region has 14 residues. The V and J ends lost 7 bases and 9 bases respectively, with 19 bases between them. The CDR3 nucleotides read TGTGCCAGCATTGGGGAACAGGGCAGTCGGCCCCAGCATTTT. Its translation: CASIGEQGSRPQHF. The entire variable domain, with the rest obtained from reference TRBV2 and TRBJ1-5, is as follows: EPEVTQTPSHQVTQMGQEVILRCVPISNHLYFYWYRQILGQKVEFLVSFYNNEISEKSEIFDDQFSVERPDGSNFTLKIRSTKLEDSAMYFCASIGEQGSRPQHFGDGTRLSIL.